The rows below give T cell receptor beta chains drawn from one sample of a study of shared clonotypes between healthy human individuals. TCRdb keeps only in-frame clones here, not all; method: immunoSEQ multiplex PCR. The table shows some 2 million clones, with approximately 95% occurring only once. The sequencing sample was made of naive CD8+ T cells sorted from blood. The receptors shown here come from a man between 18 and 29 years old in good health. Each CDR3 is given with its conserved first and last residue. Each record gives: CDR3 protein, CDR3 DNA, J gene, clone size, V gene, D gene. A D gene is named only where the DNA matches it firmly. Size is stated for part of the rows, as once, few or many counts, or as a class when the clone is expanded.

cdr3_aa: CASSVVGGPNTGELFF
cdr3_nt: TGTGCCAGCAGCGTAGTAGGCGGCCCGAACACCGGGGAGCTGTTTTTT
j_call: TRBJ2-2
clone_size: .
v_call: TRBV9
d_call: .

cdr3_aa: CATSGGEWFF
cdr3_nt: TGTGCCACCTCAGGGGGGGAGTGGTTCTTC
j_call: TRBJ2-1
clone_size: .
v_call: TRBV7-9
d_call: .

cdr3_aa: CASSPRFGQGASSYEQYF
cdr3_nt: TGCGCCAGCAGCCCTAGATTCGGACAGGGGGCGAGCTCCTACGAGCAGTACTTC
j_call: TRBJ2-7
clone_size: .
v_call: TRBV5-1
d_call: TRBD1

cdr3_aa: CASSPGQGWDEKLFF
cdr3_nt: TGTGCCAGCAGCCCCGGACAGGGCTGGGATGAAAAACTGTTTTTT
j_call: TRBJ1-4
clone_size: .
v_call: TRBV7-9
d_call: TRBD1

cdr3_aa: CASSPGPNTGELFF
cdr3_nt: TGTGCCAGTAGTCCGGGTCCGAACACCGGGGAGCTGTTTTTT
j_call: TRBJ2-2
clone_size: .
v_call: TRBV19
d_call: .

cdr3_aa: CASQDEAHGTDTQYF
cdr3_nt: TGTGCCAGCCAAGACGAGGCTCACGGCACAGATACGCAGTATTTT
j_call: TRBJ2-3
clone_size: once
v_call: TRBV6-6
d_call: .

cdr3_aa: CASSVAGTSAYEQYF
cdr3_nt: TGTGCCAGCAGCGTCGCCGGGACTAGCGCGTACGAGCAGTACTTC
j_call: TRBJ2-7
clone_size: .
v_call: TRBV7-8
d_call: TRBD2

cdr3_aa: CASSQSYSKNEKLFF
cdr3_nt: TGCGCCAGCAGTCAATCTTACAGTAAGAATGAAAAACTGTTTTTT
j_call: TRBJ1-4
clone_size: once
v_call: TRBV23-1
d_call: .

cdr3_aa: CASSPNPGGGIGGSVYTEAFF
cdr3_nt: TGCGCCAGCAGCCCCAATCCAGGGGGCGGAATCGGCGGAAGTGTTTACACTGAAGCTTTCTTT
j_call: TRBJ1-1
clone_size: .
v_call: TRBV5-1
d_call: TRBD1

cdr3_aa: CASSLGGAGHEQFF
cdr3_nt: TGTGCCAGCAGCTTAGGGGGGGCGGGACACGAGCAGTTCTTC
j_call: TRBJ2-1
clone_size: .
v_call: TRBV7-2
d_call: .

cdr3_aa: CASSELSGTPNQPQHF
cdr3_nt: TGTGCCAGCAGTGAACTATCCGGGACACCCAATCAGCCCCAGCATTTT
j_call: TRBJ1-5
clone_size: .
v_call: TRBV2
d_call: .

cdr3_aa: CASSSWTGTDTQYF
cdr3_nt: TGCGCCAGCAGCTCATGGACAGGGACAGATACGCAGTATTTT
j_call: TRBJ2-3
clone_size: .
v_call: TRBV5-1
d_call: TRBD1

cdr3_aa: CAHTTGAPEAFF
cdr3_nt: TGTGCCCACACGACGGGGGCCCCTGAAGCTTTCTTT
j_call: TRBJ1-1
clone_size: .
v_call: TRBV30
d_call: .

cdr3_aa: CASSESYEQYF
cdr3_nt: TGCGCCAGCAGTGAAAGCTACGAGCAGTACTTC
j_call: TRBJ2-7
clone_size: .
v_call: TRBV10-2
d_call: .

cdr3_aa: CANSLGVYRGPNQPQHF
cdr3_nt: TGTGCCAACAGCTTAGGGGTTTACAGGGGACCCAATCAGCCCCAGCATTTT
j_call: TRBJ1-5
clone_size: once
v_call: TRBV7-2
d_call: TRBD1

cdr3_aa: CASSPPGHGYYEQYF
cdr3_nt: TGTGCCAGCAGCCCCCCGGGACACGGCTACTACGAGCAGTACTTC
j_call: TRBJ2-7
clone_size: .
v_call: TRBV7-9
d_call: .

cdr3_aa: CASSESGTEAFF
cdr3_nt: TGTGCCAGCAGCGAAAGTGGCACTGAAGCTTTCTTT
j_call: TRBJ1-1
clone_size: once
v_call: TRBV5-5
d_call: .

cdr3_aa: CASSLTSTGSHYEQYF
cdr3_nt: TGTGCCAGCAGCTTAACTTCGACAGGGTCGCACTACGAGCAGTACTTC
j_call: TRBJ2-7
clone_size: .
v_call: TRBV7-9
d_call: TRBD1

cdr3_aa: CASSLTRDTQYF
cdr3_nt: TGTGCCAGCAGCTTAACCCGAGATACGCAGTATTTT
j_call: TRBJ2-3
clone_size: .
v_call: TRBV7-2
d_call: .

cdr3_aa: CSVEPEGTQYF
cdr3_nt: TGCAGCGTTGAACCGGAGGGGACCCAGTACTTC
j_call: TRBJ2-5
clone_size: .
v_call: TRBV29-1
d_call: .

cdr3_aa: CASSPWGGVRSTNEKLFF
cdr3_nt: TGTGCCAGCAGCCCCTGGGGAGGGGTCCGGTCAACTAATGAAAAACTGTTTTTT
j_call: TRBJ1-4
clone_size: .
v_call: TRBV7-8
d_call: .

cdr3_aa: CASSPWDRAKSGYTF
cdr3_nt: TGCGCCAGCAGCCCTTGGGACAGGGCAAAATCTGGCTACACCTTC
j_call: TRBJ1-2
clone_size: .
v_call: TRBV4-1
d_call: TRBD1

cdr3_aa: CASSQDWQGERNEKLFF
cdr3_nt: TGCGCCAGCAGCCAAGATTGGCAGGGGGAAAGAAATGAAAAACTGTTTTTT
j_call: TRBJ1-4
clone_size: once
v_call: TRBV4-3
d_call: TRBD1

cdr3_aa: CSAEGLYTGELFF
cdr3_nt: TGCAGCGCAGAGGGACTTTACACCGGGGAGCTGTTTTTT
j_call: TRBJ2-2
clone_size: .
v_call: TRBV29-1
d_call: .

cdr3_aa: CASSEWAAEGTEAFF
cdr3_nt: TGTGCCAGCAGTGAATGGGCAGCAGAAGGCACTGAAGCTTTCTTT
j_call: TRBJ1-1
clone_size: .
v_call: TRBV6-1
d_call: .

cdr3_aa: CASSDFQNSNYGYTF
cdr3_nt: TGTGCCAGCAGTGACTTCCAGAATTCTAACTATGGCTACACCTTC
j_call: TRBJ1-2
clone_size: .
v_call: TRBV6-1
d_call: .

cdr3_aa: CASKPGLNYGYTF
cdr3_nt: TGTGCCAGCAAGCCAGGGTTAAACTATGGCTACACCTTC
j_call: TRBJ1-2
clone_size: .
v_call: TRBV27
d_call: .

cdr3_aa: CASSPGLAGVEQYF
cdr3_nt: TGTGCCAGCAGCCCCGGACTAGCGGGGGTCGAGCAGTACTTC
j_call: TRBJ2-7
clone_size: .
v_call: TRBV11-2
d_call: TRBD2

cdr3_aa: CASSEPDTQYF
cdr3_nt: TGTGCCAGCAGTGAACCCGATACGCAGTATTTT
j_call: TRBJ2-3
clone_size: .
v_call: TRBV6-1
d_call: .

cdr3_aa: CASSHPPWELGDNEQFF
cdr3_nt: TGTGCCAGCAGCCACCCGCCCTGGGAATTGGGAGACAATGAGCAGTTCTTC
j_call: TRBJ2-1
clone_size: .
v_call: TRBV4-2
d_call: .

cdr3_aa: CASSPDRVVSDTQYF
cdr3_nt: TGTGCCAGCAGCCCGGACAGGGTTGTATCAGATACGCAGTATTTT
j_call: TRBJ2-3
clone_size: .
v_call: TRBV11-2
d_call: TRBD1

cdr3_aa: CASSLLGGEAFF
cdr3_nt: TGTGCCAGCAGTTTATTAGGGGGGGAAGCTTTCTTT
j_call: TRBJ1-1
clone_size: .
v_call: TRBV27
d_call: .

cdr3_aa: CASSLAEGLRGYEQYF
cdr3_nt: TGTGCCAGCAGCTTGGCCGAGGGCCTTAGAGGGTACGAGCAGTACTTC
j_call: TRBJ2-7
clone_size: .
v_call: TRBV5-5
d_call: .

cdr3_aa: CASSLSTGSSYNSPLHF
cdr3_nt: TGTGCCAGCAGCCTGTCGACAGGGAGCTCCTATAATTCACCCCTCCACTTT
j_call: TRBJ1-6
clone_size: .
v_call: TRBV5-4
d_call: TRBD1

cdr3_aa: CASSFVGSYEQYF
cdr3_nt: TGTGCCAGCAGCTTTGTCGGCTCCTACGAGCAGTACTTC
j_call: TRBJ2-7
clone_size: .
v_call: TRBV5-4
d_call: .

cdr3_aa: CASSLAFEGRETQYF
cdr3_nt: TGCGCCAGCAGCTTGGCGTTTGAGGGAAGGGAGACCCAGTACTTC
j_call: TRBJ2-5
clone_size: .
v_call: TRBV5-1
d_call: .

cdr3_aa: CASSLAYSYEQYF
cdr3_nt: TGTGCCAGCAGCTTAGCCTATTCCTACGAGCAGTACTTC
j_call: TRBJ2-7
clone_size: few
v_call: TRBV7-9
d_call: .

cdr3_aa: CASSPPRASGSSYEQYF
cdr3_nt: TGTGCCAGCAGCCCACCGCGGGCTAGCGGGAGCTCCTACGAGCAGTACTTC
j_call: TRBJ2-7
clone_size: .
v_call: TRBV7-9
d_call: TRBD2

cdr3_aa: CASSPTDGEETQYF
cdr3_nt: TGTGCCAGCAGCCCAACGGACGGGGAAGAGACCCAGTACTTC
j_call: TRBJ2-5
clone_size: .
v_call: TRBV7-9
d_call: .

cdr3_aa: CASSSWGEVQETQYF
cdr3_nt: TGTGCCAGCAGCTCCTGGGGGGAGGTCCAAGAGACCCAGTACTTC
j_call: TRBJ2-5
clone_size: .
v_call: TRBV27
d_call: .

cdr3_aa: CSVRGIGGEEKLFF
cdr3_nt: TGCAGCGTTCGCGGTATTGGGGGCGAGGAAAAACTGTTTTTT
j_call: TRBJ1-4
clone_size: once
v_call: TRBV29-1
d_call: .

cdr3_aa: CASSQAGTDYWGGELFF
cdr3_nt: TGTGCCAGCAGCCAGGCGGGGACAGACTACTGGGGCGGGGAGCTGTTTTTT
j_call: TRBJ2-2
clone_size: .
v_call: TRBV4-2
d_call: .

cdr3_aa: CASSLQGADEQYF
cdr3_nt: TGTGCCAGCAGTTTACAGGGGGCTGACGAGCAGTACTTC
j_call: TRBJ2-7
clone_size: .
v_call: TRBV28
d_call: TRBD1

cdr3_aa: CATILAGGSYEQYF
cdr3_nt: TGTGCCACCATACTAGCGGGAGGATCCTACGAGCAGTACTTC
j_call: TRBJ2-7
clone_size: .
v_call: TRBV2
d_call: TRBD2

cdr3_aa: CASKGRGLDGYTF
cdr3_nt: TGTGCCAGTAAGGGTAGGGGGCTGGATGGCTACACCTTC
j_call: TRBJ1-2
clone_size: few
v_call: TRBV19
d_call: TRBD1